Described below is a single T cell receptor (beta chain) sequence and its context. Its antigen is undetermined. The CDR3 consists of 15 residues. Trimming removed 1 base at V and 4 bases at J, with 13 bases between. CDR1 and CDR2 from the germline V gene are SGHNT and YENEEA. The PCR made use of 60 Vbeta and 13 Jbeta primers. Using immunoSEQ multiplex PCR, the repertoire was profiled, and TCRdb retains in-frame clones only, with some absent. The table shows over 150,000 clones, with 75% to 90% occurring only once. These data come from a study of cytomegalovirus exposure and HLA in healthy donors. Study overall: A preliminary data release comprised roughly 85 million unique TCRs obtained from HLA-typed donors. Whole-study results and caveats: Despite most TCR sequences being rare, some public TCRs occurred in many donors. A later analysis reportedly found fewer N-insertions in an Asian-associated ancestry cluster than the roughly 680-donor mean. As was reported, the HLA-A and HLA-B alleles of most subjects were accurately predicted from TCR beta sequences.

This TCR derives from a man aged 50 or older in good health and CMV-seronegative. The gene calls are TRBV11-3 and TRBJ1-1; no definite D call. The sample consisted of PBMCs. As DNA, the CDR3 is TGTGCCAGCAGCTTAGTATACCTCGAGGGCACTGAAGCTTTCTTT. This sequence encodes CASSLVYLEGTEAFF.